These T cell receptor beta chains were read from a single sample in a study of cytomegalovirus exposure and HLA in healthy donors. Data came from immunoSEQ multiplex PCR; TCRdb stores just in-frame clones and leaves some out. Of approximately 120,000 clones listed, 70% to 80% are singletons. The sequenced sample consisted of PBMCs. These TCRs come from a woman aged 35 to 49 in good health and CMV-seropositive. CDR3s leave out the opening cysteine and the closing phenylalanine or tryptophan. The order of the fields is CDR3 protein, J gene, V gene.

CDR3 protein: ASTWGRNSYEQY; J gene: TRBJ2-7; V gene: TRBV6-1
CDR3 protein: ASSTDLSRGEKLF; J gene: TRBJ1-4; V gene: TRBV6-1
CDR3 protein: ASGTGGSGANVLT; J gene: TRBJ2-6; V gene: TRBV19
CDR3 protein: ASSLHGSQHQPQH; J gene: TRBJ1-5; V gene: TRBV6-6
CDR3 protein: ASSLEGVSNTGELF; J gene: TRBJ2-2; V gene: TRBV5-1
CDR3 protein: ASSAGTPFAYEQY; J gene: TRBJ2-7; V gene: TRBV5-1
CDR3 protein: ASRDGTGQWDGYT; J gene: TRBJ1-2; V gene: TRBV5-1
CDR3 protein: ASTGELWEQY; J gene: TRBJ2-7; V gene: TRBV2
CDR3 protein: SARQGGTETQY; J gene: TRBJ2-5; V gene: TRBV29-1
CDR3 protein: ASRGIQVGNTIY; J gene: TRBJ1-3; V gene: TRBV2
CDR3 protein: ATSRTGTLNYGYT; J gene: TRBJ1-2; V gene: TRBV15
CDR3 protein: AWTGGRPNQY; J gene: TRBJ2-7; V gene: TRBV30
CDR3 protein: ASSVASGRDSPLH; J gene: TRBJ1-6; V gene: TRBV9
CDR3 protein: AWTNGGGSRYT; J gene: TRBJ1-2; V gene: TRBV30
CDR3 protein: ASGEGEASYEQY; J gene: TRBJ2-7; V gene: TRBV6-5
CDR3 protein: ASSLSTGQGLTEAF; J gene: TRBJ1-1; V gene: TRBV27
CDR3 protein: ASSFALAGMGEQY; J gene: TRBJ2-7; V gene: TRBV5-1
CDR3 protein: ASHRGGSGNTIY; J gene: TRBJ1-3; V gene: TRBV19
CDR3 protein: ASSRGLAFETQY; J gene: TRBJ2-5; V gene: TRBV7-7
CDR3 protein: ASSHPPRGRLAPNEQF; J gene: TRBJ2-1; V gene: TRBV4-1
CDR3 protein: ASSLERGSREAF; J gene: TRBJ1-1; V gene: TRBV11-2
CDR3 protein: AMGQGSSYNSPLH; J gene: TRBJ1-6; V gene: TRBV30
CDR3 protein: ASSPVPGLTEAF; J gene: TRBJ1-1; V gene: TRBV9
CDR3 protein: ASSRTTGEDQPQH; J gene: TRBJ1-5; V gene: TRBV4-2
CDR3 protein: ASGTGHSSSYEQY; J gene: TRBJ2-7; V gene: TRBV5-1
CDR3 protein: ASSLGTGGPWEPQH; J gene: TRBJ1-5; V gene: TRBV5-6
CDR3 protein: ASRSQTGVDTQY; J gene: TRBJ2-3; V gene: TRBV27
CDR3 protein: ASREGARGTEAF; J gene: TRBJ1-1; V gene: TRBV6-6
CDR3 protein: ASSTRDRGILENSPLH; J gene: TRBJ1-6; V gene: TRBV5-1
CDR3 protein: ASSQTQNTEAF; J gene: TRBJ1-1; V gene: TRBV5-1
CDR3 protein: ASRLLGRGGETQY; J gene: TRBJ2-5; V gene: TRBV7-2
CDR3 protein: AIRGGSLNTEAF; J gene: TRBJ1-1; V gene: TRBV10-3
CDR3 protein: ASSLELAGAVTQY; J gene: TRBJ2-3; V gene: TRBV11-1
CDR3 protein: ASSGVGARNTQY; J gene: TRBJ2-3; V gene: TRBV19
CDR3 protein: ASNLDRGTSEAF; J gene: TRBJ1-1; V gene: TRBV2
CDR3 protein: ASSGTENQPQH; J gene: TRBJ1-5; V gene: TRBV2
CDR3 protein: ASSLGGGNQETQY; J gene: TRBJ2-5; V gene: TRBV5-1